The entry below gives a single T cell receptor beta chain sequence along with its context. This sample stems from a study of blood T cell repertoires in COVID-19. At the level of the study: Acute and convalescent COVID-19 specimens originated in the United States, Italy and Spain. The cDNA or gDNA used as material had been derived from T cells, B-cell-depleted T cells, or PBMCs.

V shed 1 base, J shed 0 bases, and the junction held 8 bases outside the gene matches. Germline V gives CDR1 SGHVS, CDR2 FNYEAQ. CDR3 length: 20 residues. Study processing details: Using reference gene primer amplification, nucleated cell counts were estimated. Profiling relied on immunoSEQ multiplex PCR, and the TCRdb table lists in-frame clones only, not all of them. V and J calls and clone size follow that table, whereas D and trimming were derived from the DNA. The sample consists of hundreds of thousands of clones, 83% of them appearing once. The rearrangement joins TRBV7-6 to TRBJ2-1; 14 bases agree with TRBD2. The clonotype originates from a woman in her thirties or forties with active or convalescent COVID-19. Sequencing was carried out using peripheral blood. CDR3 nucleotide sequence: TGTGCCAGCAGCTTAGGCGGACTAGCGGGGGGCTTGAGCTCCTACAATGAGCAGTTCTTC. This translates into CASSLGGLAGGLSSYNEQFF. The entire variable domain, with the rest obtained from reference TRBV7-6 and TRBJ2-1, is as follows: GAGVSQSPRYKVTKRGQDVALRCDPISGHVSLYWYRQALGQGPEFLTYFNYEAQQDKSGLPNDRFSAERPEGSISTLTIQRTEQRDSAMYRCASSLGGLAGGLSSYNEQFFGPGTRLTVL.